This TCR beta chain came from a study of metastatic and nonmetastatic thyroid tumors. About the research overall: Where malignant and benign thyroid patients were concerned, repertoires were compared across blood and tumor or nodule tissue.

Original processing methods: In papillary thyroid cancer, a distant-metastasis classifier was built using CDR3 differences across clinicopathological groups. TCRdb re-analyzed the PCR reads using MiXCR. The authors' filters were not applied to this entry. The data show approximately 16,000 clones, about 29% seen once. Patients were all untreated before their thyroid surgery. CDR1 is MNHNS, CDR2 SASEGT, per germline. The CDR3 is 13 residues long. V dropped 10 bases and J dropped 4; count of bases not matched to a gene: 9. Study-wide points: Reported TCR beta diversity, measured in blood and tumor, was significantly higher for malignant thyroid tumors than for benign nodules.

By share, this clone counts as medium-sized. The target antigen is unknown. This chain uses TRBV6-1 with TRBJ2-5; TRBD1 agrees at 7 bases. The sequenced material came from tumor tissue. The sequence was collected from a male donor with papillary thyroid cancer or a benign thyroid nodule (not recorded which). Some clones in this sample may be carry-over from other donors' samples. In nucleotides, the CDR3 is TGTGCCACAGAGGGGACAGTGGGAGAGACCCAGTACTTC. Its protein is CATEGTVGETQYF.